Given below is one TCR beta chain in context. Its antigen is currently unknown. This CDR3 contains 15 residues. The V and J ends lost 4 bases and 3 bases respectively, with 15 bases between them. Germline CDR1 is KGHSH and CDR2 is LQKENI. The sample comes from a study of shared clonotypes between healthy human individuals. Method: immunoSEQ multiplex PCR; TCRdb's copy keeps in-frame clones and lacks some. Counted here are over 850,000 clones, around three quarters occurring once; the ten biggest clones make up roughly 0.61%. Broader study findings: Only blood underwent sampling, and tissue repertoires likely differ. What naive subsets generally showed was a larger estimated richness than memory subsets showed.

This chain joins TRBV18 and TRBJ2-5; perhaps D is TRBD1 or TRBD2 (5 bases each). Specimen: memory CD4+ T cells from PBMCs. Subset given: CD45RA-negative fraction. This clonotype was sampled from a young man in good health. Some clones in this sample may be carry-over from other donors' samples. The CDR3 sequence is CASSRDQGREETQYF. CDR3 nucleotide sequence: TGTGCCAGCTCACGGGACCAGGGACGGGAAGAGACCCAGTACTTC.